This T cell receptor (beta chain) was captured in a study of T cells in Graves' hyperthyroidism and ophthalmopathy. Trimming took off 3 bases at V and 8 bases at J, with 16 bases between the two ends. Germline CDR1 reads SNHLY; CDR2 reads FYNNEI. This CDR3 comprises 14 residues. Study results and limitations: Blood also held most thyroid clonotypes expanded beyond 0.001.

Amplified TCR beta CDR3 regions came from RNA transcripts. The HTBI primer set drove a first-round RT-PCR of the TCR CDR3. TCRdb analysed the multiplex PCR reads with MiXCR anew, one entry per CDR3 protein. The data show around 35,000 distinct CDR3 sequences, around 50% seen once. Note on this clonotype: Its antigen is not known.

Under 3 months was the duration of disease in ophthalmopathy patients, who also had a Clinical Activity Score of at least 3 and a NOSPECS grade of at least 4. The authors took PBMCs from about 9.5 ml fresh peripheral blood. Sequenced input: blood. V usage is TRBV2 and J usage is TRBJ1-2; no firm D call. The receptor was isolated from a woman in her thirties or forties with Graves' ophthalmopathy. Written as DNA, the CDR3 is TGTGCCAGCAGTGAGGCCACATGGGAGGACGGCTACACCTTC. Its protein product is CASSEATWEDGYTF.